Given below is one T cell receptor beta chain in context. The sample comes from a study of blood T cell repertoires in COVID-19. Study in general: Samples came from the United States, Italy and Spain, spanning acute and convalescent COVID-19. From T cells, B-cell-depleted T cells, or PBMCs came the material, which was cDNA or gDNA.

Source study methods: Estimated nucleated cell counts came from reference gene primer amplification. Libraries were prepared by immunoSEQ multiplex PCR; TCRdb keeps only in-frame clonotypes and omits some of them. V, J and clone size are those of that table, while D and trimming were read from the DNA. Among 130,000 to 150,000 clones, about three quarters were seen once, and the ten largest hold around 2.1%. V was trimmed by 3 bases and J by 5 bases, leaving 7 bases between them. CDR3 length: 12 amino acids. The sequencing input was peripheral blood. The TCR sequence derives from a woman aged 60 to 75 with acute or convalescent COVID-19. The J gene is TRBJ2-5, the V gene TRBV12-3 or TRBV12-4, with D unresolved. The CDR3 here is CASSFAGETQYF. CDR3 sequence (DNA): TGTGCCAGCAGTTTCGCCGGGGAGACCCAGTACTTC.